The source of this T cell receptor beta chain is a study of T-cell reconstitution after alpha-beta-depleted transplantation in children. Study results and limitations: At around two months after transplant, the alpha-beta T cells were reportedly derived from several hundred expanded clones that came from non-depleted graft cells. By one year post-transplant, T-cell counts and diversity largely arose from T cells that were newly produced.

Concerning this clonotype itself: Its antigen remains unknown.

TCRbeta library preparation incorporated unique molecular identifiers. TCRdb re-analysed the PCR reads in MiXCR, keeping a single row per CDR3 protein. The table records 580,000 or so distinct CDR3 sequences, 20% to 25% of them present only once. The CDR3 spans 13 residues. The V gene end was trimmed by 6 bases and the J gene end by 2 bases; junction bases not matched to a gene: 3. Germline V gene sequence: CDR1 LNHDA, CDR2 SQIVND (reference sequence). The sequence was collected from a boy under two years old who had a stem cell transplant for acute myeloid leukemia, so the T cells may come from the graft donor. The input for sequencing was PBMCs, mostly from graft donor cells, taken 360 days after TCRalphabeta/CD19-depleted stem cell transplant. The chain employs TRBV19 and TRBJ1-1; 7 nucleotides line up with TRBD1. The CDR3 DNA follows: TGTGCCAGTAGGAGACAGGGCAACACTGAAGCTTTCTTT. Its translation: CASRRQGNTEAFF. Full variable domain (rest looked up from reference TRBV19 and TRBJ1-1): DGGITQSPKYLFRKEGQNVTLSCEQNLNHDAMYWYRQDPGQGLRLIYYSQIVNDFQKGDIAEGYSVSREKKESFPLTVTSAQKNPTAFYLCASRRQGNTEAFFGQGTRLTVV.